The entry below describes one T cell receptor (beta chain). The data stem from a study of blood T cell repertoires in COVID-19. Participant reports of clinical history set cohort assignment. Repertoires were generated with immunoSEQ multiplex PCR, while TCRdb's copy carries only in-frame clones and drops some. The sample gives 350,000 to 500,000 clones, approximately 91% of which show up once; roughly 1.4% is in the top ten. The CDR3 length is 13 residues. In germline, CDR1 is SQVTM, CDR2 ANQGSEA. V lost 8 bases to trimming and J lost 7 bases; unmatched junction nucleotides: 10. The material sequenced was PBMCs or T cells enriched from blood (not recorded which). The rearrangement joins TRBV29-1 to TRBJ2-2; 7 bases align to TRBD1. The source is a young woman who had been exposed to COVID-19. DNA for the CDR3: TGCAGCTATCGCGACAGGGCGGTCGGGGAGCTGTTTTTT. Protein sequence: CSYRDRAVGELFF.